This passage covers 31 T cell receptor beta chains from one sample sequenced in a study of T cell responses to AZD1222 COVID-19 vaccine. Clones were read by immunoSEQ multiplex PCR, and TCRdb kept only the in-frame ones, dropping some. Of about 90,000 clones listed, approximately 89% are singletons. Sequencing was performed on peripheral blood, taken 28 days after the second AZD1222 dose. The receptors stem from an adult who received the AZD1222 COVID-19 vaccine.

The rearrangement joins TRBV4-1 to TRBJ1-5, with D hard to call. Germline lookup yields CDR1 MGHRA and CDR2 YSYEKL. The CDR3 covers 15 residues. The ends were cut back, 1 base at V and 0 bases at J, with 7 bases in the middle. The chain's CDR3 is CASSQAVTSNQPQHF. The CDR3, as DNA: TGCGCCAGCAGCCAAGCAGTAACTAGCAATCAGCCCCAGCATTTT.

V and J are TRBV6-2 or TRBV6-3 and TRBJ2-6; D gene unclear. The CDR3 has 15 amino acids. V was cut by 6 bases and J by 0 bases, with 9 bases left in between. Germline values: CDR1 MNHEY, CDR2 SVGEGT. The CDR3 nucleotides are TGTGCCAGCAGCTCCTTCGGCTCTGGGGCCAACGTCCTGACTTTC. Residues: CASSSFGSGANVLTF.

V usage is TRBV9 and J usage is TRBJ1-1; D perhaps matches TRBD1 (6 bases). There are 15 residues in the CDR3. Trimming left V 2 bases short and J 0 bases short, with 11 bases between. The germline V gene has CDR1 SGDLS and CDR2 YYNGEE. For the CDR3, the DNA is TGTGCCAGCAGCGTTCGACAGGACATGAACACTGAAGCTTTCTTT. It is translated as CASSVRQDMNTEAFF.

For the CDR3, the DNA is TGTGCCTCGGGGAGGGGGCCGGCTGAAGCTTTCTTT. This codes for CASGRGPAEAFF. J is TRBJ1-1 and V is TRBV11-3, with 7 bases matching TRBD1. The CDR3 extends over 12 amino acids. The V and J ends lost 11 bases and 6 bases, in that order; junction bases with no gene match: 9. CDR1 and CDR2 (germline): SGHNT, YENEEA.

The chain joins TRBV25-1 to TRBJ1-4; tentatively, D is TRBD1 (6 bases). The ends were cut back, 1 base at V and 7 bases at J, with 16 bases in the middle. Per the germline V gene, CDR1 is MGHDK and CDR2 is SYGVNS. The CDR3 runs to 16 residues. The CDR3 DNA reads as TGTGCCAGCAGTGAATGGATGGGCAGGGGCGGTGAAAAACTGTTTTTT. Translated: CASSEWMGRGGEKLFF.

The V gene is TRBV11-3, the J gene TRBJ2-7; D is unclear. Germline CDR1 SGHNT, CDR2 YENEEA. The CDR3 runs to 14 residues. Deletions cut 8 bases from V and 5 bases from J, with 19 bases between. The CDR3 coding sequence is TGTGCCAGCGGCCTCTTTAGGGTTGTCCACGAGCAGTACTTC. Its translation: CASGLFRVVHEQYF. The whole variable domain, filled in from reference TRBV11-3 and TRBJ2-7, reads EAGVVQSPRYKIIEKKQPVAFWCNPISGHNTLYWYLQNLGQGPELLIRYENEEAVDDSQLPKDRFSAERLKGVDSTLKIQPAELGDSAVYLCASGLFRVVHEQYFGPGTRLTVT.

The rearrangement uses TRBV27 and TRBJ2-1; 7 bases are a match to TRBD1. The CDR3 has 16 residues. Looked up from germline, CDR1 is MNHEY and CDR2 is SMNVEV (reference sequence). The V and J ends lost 4 bases and 0 bases, in that order; junction bases with no gene match: 6. CDR3 bases: TGTGCCAGCAGTTCCACGACAGGGAGCTCCTACAATGAGCAGTTCTTC. This encodes CASSSTTGSSYNEQFF.

The chain employs TRBV27 and TRBJ1-1; D call uncertain. This CDR3 is 14 amino acids long. V was pared by 1 base and J by 2 bases, with 8 bases between. Germline lookup yields CDR1 MNHEY and CDR2 SMNVEV (reference sequence). CDR3 in amino acids: CASSLLGRNTEAFF. For the CDR3, the DNA is TGTGCCAGCAGTTTATTGGGCAGAAACACTGAAGCTTTCTTT.

This clone was counted a single time. The CDR3 here is CASGQGAHVVPANYGYTF. The CDR3, as DNA: TGTGCCAGTGGACAGGGGGCGCACGTTGTCCCGGCTAACTATGGCTACACCTTC. The chain couples TRBV19 to TRBJ1-2; the match to TRBD1 covers 11 bases. This CDR3 has 18 amino acids. Germline V gene sequence: CDR1 LNHDA, CDR2 SQIVND (reference sequence). V shed 8 bases and J 0 bases; nucleotides not matched to a gene: 14.

The CDR3 DNA reads TGCGCCAGCAGCCAAGCGAAAGTGCGACAGGGAGGAAAACCCCTCCACTTT. Protein: CASSQAKVRQGGKPLHF. The chain couples TRBV4-3 to TRBJ1-6; 7 bases are a match to TRBD1. Trimming cost V 1 base and J 12 bases; bases outside gene matches: 15. CDR3 length: 17 residues. CDR1 LGHNA and CDR2 YSLEER come from the germline V gene.

V gene TRBV12-3 or TRBV12-4 combines with J gene TRBJ1-2; 8 bases are a match to TRBD1. After removal of 5 bases from V and 8 bases from J, the junction contained 7 bases not matched to a gene. CDR3 length: 13 residues. The CDR3 nucleotides read TGTGCCAGCAGTCCCCGGACAGGGAAGGGCTACACCTTC. Translating gives CASSPRTGKGYTF.

The chain combines TRBV11-2 with TRBJ2-7; the match to TRBD2 covers 8 bases. Germline V lookup: CDR1 SGHAT, CDR2 FQNNGV. This CDR3 spans 17 amino acids. Germline trimming cut 1 base from V and 4 bases from J; bases unmatched to any gene: 12. In DNA, the CDR3 is TGTGCCAGCAGCTTAGCCCCGCGGGGGGCCCACAATTACGAGCAGTACTTC. Protein sequence: CASSLAPRGAHNYEQYF.

This sequence joins TRBV28 and TRBJ1-2, with 9 bases lining up with TRBD1. Germline trimming cut 6 bases from V and 3 bases from J; bases unmatched to any gene: 11. This CDR3 contains 16 residues. Germline lookup yields CDR1 MDHEN and CDR2 SYDVKM. The CDR3 DNA reads as TGTGCCAGCAGCTCCCCCCCCGGGACAGGGTACTATGGCTACACCTTC. It yields the protein CASSSPPGTGYYGYTF.

CDR3 nucleotides: TGTGCCAGCAATCAGGAGGGGTCTCCAAATTCACCCCTCCACTTT. Translation: CASNQEGSPNSPLHF. This chain joins TRBV2 and TRBJ1-6, with D tentatively TRBD1 (5 bases). Trimming shortened V by 7 bases and J by 7 bases, and 17 bases separated the two germline ends. The germline CDR1 and CDR2 sequences are SNHLY and FYNNEI. This CDR3 comprises 15 residues.

CDR3 bases: TGTGCCAGCTCACCACCGCGGAGGCAGGGTGCCTACGAGCAGTACTTC. Its translation: CASSPPRRQGAYEQYF. The chain recombines TRBV18 with TRBJ2-7; either TRBD1 or TRBD2 may fit D (5 bases each). Trimming took 0 bases from V and 2 from J, leaving 14 bases between them. Germline loops: CDR1 KGHSH, CDR2 LQKENI. The CDR3 is made up of 16 amino acids.

This rearrangement joins TRBV19 to TRBJ1-5, with no clear D. The CDR3 contains 12 residues. Germline assignment: CDR1 LNHDA and CDR2 SQIVND (reference sequence). V lost 6 bases and J lost 7, with 10 bases in between. CDR3 DNA: TGTGCCAGTAGATCGGGGTTCCAGCCCCAGCATTTT. Translating it yields CASRSGFQPQHF. Using reference TRBV19 and TRBJ1-5 for the parts outside the CDR3, the full variable domain is DGGITQSPKYLFRKEGQNVTLSCEQNLNHDAMYWYRQDPGQGLRLIYYSQIVNDFQKGDIAEGYSVSREKKESFPLTVTSAQKNPTAFYLCASRSGFQPQHFGDGTRLSIL.

This clone has only one observation. The chain combines TRBV5-1 with TRBJ2-2, with D possibly TRBD1 on 6 matching bases. Trimming left V 4 bases short and J 0 bases short, with 16 bases between. The CDR3 extends over 17 amino acids. From germline, CDR1 is SGHRS and CDR2 YFSETQ. The CDR3, as DNA: TGCGCCAGCAGCCCGAGGGGGACCCCGACGAACACCGGGGAGCTGTTTTTT. Protein sequence: CASSPRGTPTNTGELFF.

This clone was found a few times. V and J are TRBV5-1 and TRBJ2-7, with 8 bases that match TRBD2. This CDR3 is 13 amino acids long. The V gene end was trimmed by 0 bases and the J gene end by 5 bases; junction bases not matched to a gene: 1. CDR1 and CDR2 from the germline V gene are SGHRS and YFSETQ. The CDR3 reads CASSLAGGNEQYF. In nucleotides, the CDR3 is TGCGCCAGCAGCTTGGCGGGGGGGAACGAGCAGTACTTC.

This clone has just one count. V is TRBV10-3 and J is TRBJ1-4, with 9 positions matching TRBD1. The CDR3 runs 13 residues. V was pared by 6 bases and J by 8 bases, with 4 bases of the junction left unmatched. Germline V gives CDR1 ENHRY, CDR2 SYGVKD. The CDR3 spells CAISDRGGEKLFF. The CDR3 coding sequence is TGTGCCATCAGCGACAGGGGGGGAGAAAAACTGTTTTTT.

The CDR3 here is CAWSVQGGQPQHF. Here the CDR3 DNA reads TGTGCCTGGAGTGTACAGGGGGGGCAGCCCCAGCATTTT. The chain employs TRBV30 and TRBJ1-5; 8 bases line up with TRBD1. V shed 0 bases, J shed 7 bases, and the junction held 2 bases outside the gene matches. This CDR3 has 13 amino acids. From germline, CDR1 is GTSNPN and CDR2 SVGIG (reference sequence).

The rearrangement links TRBV11-1 to TRBJ1-2; 7 nucleotides match TRBD1. Germline V lookup: CDR1 SGHAT, CDR2 FQDESV (reference sequence). V trimming: 5 bases; J trimming: 2 bases; junction bases outside the gene matches: 2. The CDR3 sequence is 13 residues long. CDR3 protein: CASSQDRNYGYTF. CDR3 coding DNA: TGTGCCAGCAGCCAGGACAGGAACTATGGCTACACCTTC. The full variable domain, completed using reference TRBV11-1 and TRBJ1-2, is EAEVAQSPRYKITEKSQAVAFWCDPISGHATLYWYRQILGQGPELLVQFQDESVVDDSQLPKDRFSAERLKGVDSTLKIQPAELGDSAMYLCASSQDRNYGYTFGSGTRLTVV.

The rearrangement uses TRBV30 and TRBJ2-7, with D perhaps TRBD1 or TRBD2 (6 bases each). Germline V CDR1 and CDR2: GTSNPN, SVGIG (reference sequence). CDR3 length equals 15 residues. V was pared by 0 bases and J by 1 base, with 13 bases between. The CDR3 DNA follows: TGTGCCTGGAGTGTAGGGGGGCATTGGTCCTACGAGCAGTACTTC. Amino acids: CAWSVGGHWSYEQYF.

V usage is TRBV19 and J usage is TRBJ1-6, with D possibly TRBD1 on 5 matching bases. The CDR3 contains 17 residues. CDR1 and CDR2 (germline): LNHDA, SQIVND (reference sequence). The germline V and J ends were trimmed by 4 bases and 5 bases, with 18 bases remaining between them. CDR3 DNA sequence: TGTGCCAGTAGTAGTCAACGACGGGGCCTTGATAATTCACCCCTCCACTTT. Its translation is CASSSQRRGLDNSPLHF.

The chain links TRBV19 to TRBJ2-1; 11 bases align to TRBD2. Germline CDR1 is LNHDA and CDR2 is SQIVND (reference sequence). This CDR3 spans 14 amino acids. Trimming at V came to 9 bases and at J to 9 bases, leaving 10 bases not matched to a gene. This chain's CDR3 is CASTHSGGVIEQFF. As DNA, the CDR3 is TGTGCCAGCACTCATAGCGGGGGGGTCATTGAGCAGTTCTTC.

The chain is built from TRBV4-1 and TRBJ2-6; D is unclear. The ends were cut back, 4 bases at V and 4 bases at J, with 5 bases in the middle. The CDR3 has 13 amino acids. The germline V gene has CDR1 MGHRA and CDR2 YSYEKL. The CDR3 bases are TGCGCCAGCAGCCCCAACGGGGCCAACGTCCTGACTTTC. It translates to CASSPNGANVLTF.

The chain is built from TRBV4-1 and TRBJ2-2; D is possibly TRBD1 (6 bases). The ends were cut back, 1 base at V and 3 bases at J, with 12 bases in the middle. The germline V gene encodes CDR1 MGHRA and CDR2 YSYEKL. The CDR3 sequence is 16 residues long. The CDR3 loop is CASSQAAGVYTGELFF. As DNA, the CDR3 is TGCGCCAGCAGCCAAGCGGCAGGGGTGTACACCGGGGAGCTGTTTTTT.

The CDR3 protein is CATSQGGRYQPQHF. The CDR3, as DNA: TGTGCCACATCTCAAGGGGGAAGATATCAGCCCCAGCATTTT. The chain recombines TRBV19 with TRBJ1-5; maybe TRBD1 (6 bases). The CDR3 spans 14 residues. Between the trimmed V and J ends, which lost 10 bases and 5 bases, there was a span of 18 bases. CDR1 is LNHDA, CDR2 SQIVND, per germline (reference sequence).

To note about this clone: A much larger clone lies one base from this, so it may be a read error. The chain carries TRBV2 and TRBJ1-2; 12 bases match TRBD1. The V segment lost 6 bases and the J segment 6 bases; nucleotides outside the gene matches: 2. Germline lookup yields CDR1 SNHLY and CDR2 FYNNEI. The CDR3 contains 13 residues. The CDR3 nucleotides read TGTGCCAGCAGCGGGACAGGGGGCCATGGCTACACCTTC. Its translation: CASSGTGGHGYTF.

The chain combines TRBV7-9 with TRBJ2-1, with D possibly being TRBD2 (5 bases). V was trimmed by 2 bases and J by 8 bases, leaving 10 bases between them. The germline CDR1 and CDR2 sequences are SEHNR and FQNEAQ (reference sequence). This CDR3 has 13 residues. CDR3 region: CASSLYLAHEQFF. The DNA of the CDR3 is TGTGCCAGCAGCTTATACCTAGCTCATGAGCAGTTCTTC.

CDR3 loop: CASSFDRVGYGYTF. CDR3 sequence (DNA): TGTGCCAGCAGCTTCGACAGGGTGGGCTATGGCTACACCTTC. The J gene is TRBJ1-2, the V gene TRBV7-3; TRBD1 aligns across 7 bases. Trimming cost V 3 bases and J 4 bases; bases outside gene matches: 5. The CDR3 contains 14 residues. Germline V lookup: CDR1 SGHTA, CDR2 FQGTGA.

This clone was seen only once. The V and J genes are TRBV5-4 and TRBJ2-2; D uncertain. Germline V gives CDR1 SGHNT, CDR2 YYREEE (reference sequence). The CDR3 totals 12 residues. Trimming stripped 5 bases from V and 0 bases from J, with 2 bases between. The CDR3 sequence: CASSANTGELFF. The CDR3 region has the DNA TGTGCCAGCAGTGCGAACACCGGGGAGCTGTTTTTT. The full variable domain, rest sourced from reference TRBV5-4 and TRBJ2-2, is ETGVTQSPTHLIKTRGQQVTLRCSSQSGHNTVSWYQQALGQGPQFIFQYYREEENGRGNFPPRFSGLQFPNYSSELNVNALELDDSALYLCASSANTGELFFGEGSRLTVL.